These 21 T cell receptor beta chains came from one sample sequenced in a study of tissue T cells after allogeneic stem cell transplantation. Profiling relied on immunoSEQ multiplex PCR, and the TCRdb table lists in-frame clones only, not all of them. The table includes about 6,800 clones, roughly 56% detected once. Specimen: duodenum tissue, collected at autopsy. The receptors here all came from a female donor older than 55 with lung cancer.

J is TRBJ2-3 and V is TRBV5-1, with 11 bases aligning to TRBD1. Germline assignment: CDR1 SGHRS and CDR2 YFSETQ. CDR3 length equals 16 residues. The V and J ends lost 0 bases and 5 bases, in that order; junction bases with no gene match: 5. The CDR3 DNA follows: TGCGCCAGCAGCTTGGTAGGGACAGGGGGAAGAGATACGCAGTATTTT. Encoded protein: CASSLVGTGGRDTQYF.

The V call is TRBV9, the J call TRBJ1-3; D not resolved. This CDR3 has 14 amino acids. Germline V gene sequence: CDR1 SGDLS, CDR2 YYNGEE. V gave up 0 bases and J gave up 2 bases, with 6 bases separating them. The CDR3 is CASSVEGTGNTIYF. In DNA form, the CDR3 reads TGTGCCAGCAGCGTAGAAGGGACTGGAAACACCATATATTTT. The whole variable domain, remainder taken from reference TRBV9 and TRBJ1-3, is DSGVTQTPKHLITATGQRVTLRCSPRSGDLSVYWYQQSLDQGLQFLIQYYNGEERAKGNILERFSAQQFPDLHSELNLSSLELGDSALYFCASSVEGTGNTIYFGEGSWLTVV.

The genes are TRBV10-3 and TRBJ1-4; a possible D gene is TRBD1 (6 bases). Trimming shortened V by 8 bases and J by 5 bases, and 18 bases separated the two germline ends. Germline loops: CDR1 ENHRY, CDR2 SYGVKD. This CDR3 comprises 15 residues. The CDR3 DNA follows: TGTGCCATCGGGGCAGGGGACGCGGGAAATGAAAAACTGTTTTTT. It yields the protein CAIGAGDAGNEKLFF.

This clone was recorded only once. This chain uses TRBV29-1 with TRBJ2-7; TRBD1 aligns across 7 bases. The CDR3 runs to 13 residues. The V and J ends lost 4 bases and 2 bases, in that order; junction bases with no gene match: 5. The germline V gene has CDR1 SQVTM and CDR2 ANQGSEA. DNA for the CDR3: TGCAGCGTTGTTCCCACAGGGGCCTACGAGCAGTACTTC. Protein product: CSVVPTGAYEQYF.

This clone was seen only once. V is TRBV4-1 and J is TRBJ1-1, with D maybe TRBD1 (5 bases). The CDR3 is 15 amino acids. Germline V CDR1 and CDR2: MGHRA, YSYEKL. With 3 bases removed from V and 1 base from J, the gap between germline ends came to 12 bases. CDR3 region: CASSQSRVQNTEAFF. Here the CDR3 DNA reads TGCGCCAGCAGCCAGTCCAGGGTCCAGAACACTGAAGCTTTCTTT.

The chain uses TRBV2 and TRBJ1-1; tentative D call: TRBD1 (5 bases). Trimming removed 3 bases at V and 7 bases at J, with 12 bases between. The CDR3 sequence is 13 residues long. Germline CDR1 is SNHLY and CDR2 is FYNNEI. In DNA form, the CDR3 reads TGTGCCAGCAGTGATGGACGTGGGGGTGAAGCTTTCTTT. It translates to CASSDGRGGEAFF.

The V and J genes are TRBV5-1 and TRBJ2-7, with 7 bases lining up with TRBD1. CDR1 is SGHRS and CDR2 is YFSETQ in the germline V gene. The CDR3 loop spans 15 amino acids. Trimming took 5 bases from V and 1 from J; bases not matched to a gene: 9. This CDR3 is CASRLDRTGSYEQYF. CDR3 in DNA: TGCGCCAGCAGACTAGACCGGACAGGATCCTACGAGCAGTACTTC.

On this clone: A read error may account for a junction end that differs from germline. The chain couples TRBV7-7 to TRBJ2-2; D perhaps matches TRBD2 (5 bases). From germline, CDR1 is SSHAT and CDR2 FNYEAQ (reference sequence). CDR3 size: 14 residues. The CDR3 protein is CASSLTGSTGELFF. The CDR3 region has the DNA TGTGCTAGCAGCTTGACGGGAAGCACCGGGGAGCTGTTTTTT.

By share, this clone ranks as medium-sized (0.01 to 0.1%). The chain carries TRBV19 and TRBJ2-6, with no clear D. The CDR3 sequence is 15 residues long. Trimming pared 5 bases from V and 1 base from J, leaving 9 bases between. Germline V CDR1 and CDR2: LNHDA, SQIVND (reference sequence). The CDR3 protein is CASSLEISGANVLTF. The CDR3, as DNA: TGTGCCAGTAGTCTGGAGATTTCTGGGGCCAACGTCCTGACTTTC. The full variable domain, with the rest looked up from reference TRBV19 and TRBJ2-6, is DGGITQSPKYLFRKEGQNVTLSCEQNLNHDAMYWYRQDPGQGLRLIYYSQIVNDFQKGDIAEGYSVSREKKESFPLTVTSAQKNPTAFYLCASSLEISGANVLTFGAGSRLTVL.

The chain recombines TRBV4-2 with TRBJ2-7; D is ambiguous. V shed 1 base and J shed 2 bases, with 9 bases lying between them. This CDR3 has 14 amino acids. Germline CDR1 LGHNA, CDR2 YNFKEQ. CDR3 region: CASSQGAETYEQYF. CDR3 nucleotide sequence: TGTGCCAGCAGCCAAGGGGCAGAAACCTACGAGCAGTACTTC.

By frequency in the sample, this clone is large. J is TRBJ1-2 and V is TRBV13, with D maybe TRBD1 (5 bases). V was cut by 4 bases and J by 4 bases, with 16 bases left in between. From germline, CDR1 is PRHDT and CDR2 FYEKMQ (reference sequence). The CDR3 spans 15 residues. Written as DNA, the CDR3 is TGTGCCAGCAGCTCGTCAGGGAGGGACGGCTATGGCTACACCTTC. Translation: CASSSSGRDGYGYTF.

This clone appeared a few times. The chain joins TRBV6-5 to TRBJ2-5, with a possible D match to TRBD1 (6 bases). This CDR3 contains 13 residues. Trimming left V 7 bases short and J 5 bases short, with 14 bases between. Per germline, CDR1 MNHEY and CDR2 SVGAGI. CDR3 sequence reads: CASILRGLETQYF. The CDR3 nucleotides read TGTGCCAGCATTTTGAGGGGGTTGGAGACCCAGTACTTC.

This clone counts as large (0.1 to 1%). V is TRBV4-2 and J is TRBJ1-5; 8 nucleotides agree with TRBD1. Germline CDR1 reads LGHNA; CDR2 reads YNFKEQ. The CDR3 loop spans 21 amino acids. After removal of 3 bases from V and 5 bases from J, the junction contained 24 bases not matched to a gene. For the CDR3, the DNA is TGTGCCAGCAGCCAGGCGGACTGGACAGGGCTGAGAGACGAACTGTATCAGCCCCAGCATTTT. Translated, it gives CASSQADWTGLRDELYQPQHF.

The chain couples TRBV7-8 to TRBJ2-7; the D is unclear. CDR1 SGHVS and CDR2 FQNEAQ come from the germline V gene. The CDR3 has 12 residues. Trimming took 5 bases from V and 0 from J, leaving 5 bases between them. The chain's CDR3 is CASSPVSYEQYF. The CDR3 DNA reads TGTGCCAGCAGCCCTGTCTCCTACGAGCAGTACTTC.

The gene calls are TRBV24-1 and TRBJ2-3; 8 nucleotides agree with TRBD2. CDR3 length: 16 residues. In germline, CDR1 is KGHDR, CDR2 SFDVKD. The J segment lost 2 bases and the V segment lost 2 bases, leaving 5 bases of the junction unmatched. CDR3 DNA sequence: TGTGCCACCAGTGATTACCAAGCGGGGGCCACAGATACGCAGTATTTT. Residues: CATSDYQAGATDTQYF.

The V call is TRBV6-6, the J call TRBJ1-4, with a possible D match to TRBD1 (6 bases). This CDR3 has 12 residues. V was trimmed by 7 bases and J by 5 bases, leaving 8 bases between them. Per germline, CDR1 MNHNY and CDR2 SVGAGI (reference sequence). The CDR3, as DNA: TGTGCCAGCAAGGACAGAAATGAAAAACTGTTTTTT. Its translation is CASKDRNEKLFF.

This clone was observed once. The chain has TRBV4-3 and TRBJ2-3; 10 nucleotides line up with TRBD2. This CDR3 has 14 amino acids. V lost 5 bases, J lost 3 bases, and 2 bases stayed unmatched. Germline CDR1 LGHNA, CDR2 YSLEER. The CDR3 DNA reads TGCGCCAGCAGCTCTAGCGGGGGAACAGATACGCAGTATTTT. It yields the protein CASSSSGGTDTQYF.

This chain joins TRBV7-8 and TRBJ1-1; no clear D gene. Between the trimmed V and J ends, which lost 5 bases and 10 bases, there was a span of 17 bases. The length of the CDR3 is 13 residues. Germline-derived CDR1 and CDR2 are SGHVS and FQNEAQ. The CDR3 bases are TGTGCCAGCAGCCTAACCCGGGAAGCTCGAGCTTTCTTT. This encodes CASSLTREARAFF.

V is TRBV11-2 and J is TRBJ2-7; 8 nucleotides line up with TRBD2. Germline trimming cut 5 bases from V and 2 bases from J; bases unmatched to any gene: 8. Germline values: CDR1 SGHAT, CDR2 FQNNGV. The CDR3 has 15 amino acids. CDR3 DNA: TGTGCCAGCAGCCCCGGGAGCGGGGGACCCTACGAGCAGTACTTC. Amino acids: CASSPGSGGPYEQYF.

This clone was seen more than once but under ten times. The chain carries TRBV6-5 and TRBJ1-1, with 9 bases lining up with TRBD1. J was trimmed by 4 bases and V by 5 bases; bases with no gene match: 5. CDR3 length: 14 residues. Germline-derived CDR1 and CDR2 are MNHEY and SVGAGI. The CDR3 spells CASSRDRASTEAFF. Written as DNA, the CDR3 is TGTGCCAGCAGTAGGGACAGGGCGAGCACTGAAGCTTTCTTT.

This clone was seen a few times. The chain couples TRBV5-5 to TRBJ2-1, with 11 positions matching TRBD2. V dropped 4 bases and J dropped 0; count of bases not matched to a gene: 3. Germline CDR1 is SGHKS and CDR2 is YYEKEE (reference sequence). This CDR3 contains 16 residues. CDR3 DNA sequence: TGTGCCAGCAGCAGGGGACTAGCGGACTCCTACAATGAGCAGTTCTTC. Encoded protein: CASSRGLADSYNEQFF.